A selection of T cell receptor beta chains follows, all from one sample in a study of OX40 agonist ivuxolimab in advanced cancers. Repertoires were generated with immunoSEQ multiplex PCR, while TCRdb's copy carries only in-frame clones and drops some. Among 40,000 to 45,000 clones listed, 70% to 90% were seen once. This sample comprised CD4+ or CD8+ T cells sorted from blood, obtained in a trial of the OX40 agonist ivuxolimab. Receptor source: an adult with an advanced solid tumor such as melanoma, head and neck, liver or kidney cancer. Each CDR3 is given with its conserved first and last residue. Each record gives: V gene, D gene, clone size, J gene, CDR3 protein, CDR3 DNA. A D gene is named only where the DNA matches it firmly. A row's size may be missing; if present it is once, few, many or a size class.

v_gene: TRBV2; d_gene: .; abundance: .; j_gene: TRBJ2-3; CDR3aa: CASRREGSSTDTQYF; CDR3nt: TGTGCCAGCAGGAGAGAAGGATCTAGCACAGATACGCAGTATTTT
v_gene: TRBV10-3; d_gene: .; abundance: .; j_gene: TRBJ1-3; CDR3aa: CAILGTGNTIYF; CDR3nt: TGTGCCATCCTGGGAACTGGAAACACCATATATTTT
v_gene: TRBV9; d_gene: TRBD2; abundance: .; j_gene: TRBJ2-1; CDR3aa: CASSPRLAGLSYNEQFF; CDR3nt: TGTGCCAGCAGCCCCAGACTAGCGGGTCTCTCCTACAATGAGCAGTTCTTC
v_gene: TRBV5-1; d_gene: .; abundance: .; j_gene: TRBJ2-5; CDR3aa: CASSLVGGETQYF; CDR3nt: TGCGCCAGCAGCTTGGTGGGGGGAGAGACCCAGTACTTC
v_gene: TRBV28; d_gene: .; abundance: .; j_gene: TRBJ1-1; CDR3aa: CASRPTPKGTEAFF; CDR3nt: TGTGCCAGCAGACCGACCCCAAAGGGGACTGAAGCTTTCTTT
v_gene: TRBV4-1; d_gene: .; abundance: .; j_gene: TRBJ2-7; CDR3aa: CASSQDRGWQYF; CDR3nt: TGCGCCAGCAGCCAAGATCGAGGGTGGCAGTACTTC
v_gene: TRBV9; d_gene: .; abundance: .; j_gene: TRBJ1-2; CDR3aa: CASSVGAGANYGYTF; CDR3nt: TGTGCCAGCAGCGTAGGGGCAGGGGCCAACTATGGCTACACCTTC
v_gene: TRBV19; d_gene: TRBD2; abundance: .; j_gene: TRBJ2-5; CDR3aa: CASRSGTRKETQYF; CDR3nt: TGTGCCAGTAGGTCCGGGACTAGGAAAGAGACCCAGTACTTC
v_gene: TRBV5-4; d_gene: TRBD2; abundance: .; j_gene: TRBJ2-7; CDR3aa: CASSTGLAGGLEQYF; CDR3nt: TGTGCCAGCAGCACGGGACTAGCGGGAGGGCTCGAGCAGTACTTC
v_gene: TRBV25-1; d_gene: .; abundance: .; j_gene: TRBJ2-7; CDR3aa: CASSTGRFYEQYF; CDR3nt: TGTGCCAGCAGCACGGGACGGTTCTACGAGCAGTACTTC
v_gene: TRBV5-1; d_gene: .; abundance: few; j_gene: TRBJ1-1; CDR3aa: CASSSGELRAEAFF; CDR3nt: TGCGCCAGCAGCTCGGGAGAACTACGCGCTGAAGCTTTCTTT
v_gene: TRBV19; d_gene: .; abundance: .; j_gene: TRBJ2-1; CDR3aa: CASSTTGFGGNKGQFF; CDR3nt: TGTGCCAGTAGTACGACGGGCTTCGGAGGGAATAAGGGGCAGTTCTTC
v_gene: TRBV27; d_gene: TRBD1; abundance: .; j_gene: TRBJ1-1; CDR3aa: CASSSPTGGLTEAFF; CDR3nt: TGTGCCAGCAGTTCCCCGACAGGGGGCCTCACTGAAGCTTTCTTT
v_gene: TRBV14; d_gene: .; abundance: .; j_gene: TRBJ2-4; CDR3aa: CASSHSHWGAKNIQYF; CDR3nt: TGTGCCAGCAGCCATTCTCACTGGGGTGCCAAAAACATTCAGTACTTC
v_gene: TRBV12-5; d_gene: .; abundance: .; j_gene: TRBJ2-1; CDR3aa: CASGPFYRIEQFF; CDR3nt: TGTGCTAGTGGACCCTTTTACCGCATTGAGCAGTTCTTC
v_gene: TRBV5-6; d_gene: .; abundance: .; j_gene: TRBJ1-1; CDR3aa: CASSLEDSRFMNTEAFF; CDR3nt: TGTGCCAGCAGCTTGGAAGACAGCCGATTCATGAACACTGAAGCTTTCTTT
v_gene: TRBV6-1; d_gene: .; abundance: .; j_gene: TRBJ2-7; CDR3aa: CASRGVGLGNEQYF; CDR3nt: TGTGCCAGCAGGGGGGTGGGTTTAGGGAACGAGCAGTACTTC
v_gene: TRBV9; d_gene: .; abundance: .; j_gene: TRBJ2-7; CDR3aa: CASSVGASVGGYEQYF; CDR3nt: TGTGCCAGCAGCGTAGGGGCTAGCGTGGGGGGTTACGAGCAGTACTTC
v_gene: TRBV29-1; d_gene: TRBD1; abundance: .; j_gene: TRBJ2-2; CDR3aa: CSAGQGHTGELFF; CDR3nt: TGCAGCGCTGGACAGGGTCACACCGGGGAGCTGTTTTTT
v_gene: TRBV6-5; d_gene: .; abundance: .; j_gene: TRBJ1-2; CDR3aa: CASSRGRNYGYTF; CDR3nt: TGTGCCAGCAGCCGAGGGCGGAACTATGGCTACACCTTC
v_gene: TRBV12-5; d_gene: TRBD2; abundance: .; j_gene: TRBJ2-3; CDR3aa: CASGSSGRAADTQYF; CDR3nt: TGTGCTAGTGGATCGAGCGGGAGGGCCGCAGATACGCAGTATTTT
v_gene: TRBV25-1; d_gene: .; abundance: .; j_gene: TRBJ2-3; CDR3aa: CASSEVWGATDTQYF; CDR3nt: TGTGCCAGCAGTGAAGTCTGGGGTGCCACAGATACGCAGTATTTT
v_gene: TRBV6-1; d_gene: TRBD1; abundance: .; j_gene: TRBJ1-2; CDR3aa: CASRATGGSYGYTF; CDR3nt: TGTGCCAGCAGGGCGACAGGGGGTAGCTATGGCTACACCTTC
v_gene: TRBV6-5; d_gene: TRBD1; abundance: .; j_gene: TRBJ1-5; CDR3aa: CASSTRDRSNQPQHF; CDR3nt: TGTGCCAGCAGTACCCGGGACAGGAGCAATCAGCCCCAGCATTTT
v_gene: TRBV28; d_gene: .; abundance: .; j_gene: TRBJ1-5; CDR3aa: CASRRGGGNQPQHF; CDR3nt: TGTGCCAGCCGACGGGGTGGAGGCAATCAGCCCCAGCATTTT
v_gene: TRBV28; d_gene: TRBD1; abundance: .; j_gene: TRBJ1-2; CDR3aa: CASSPRQGGYGYTF; CDR3nt: TGTGCCAGCAGTCCCCGACAGGGGGGCTATGGCTACACCTTC
v_gene: TRBV11-3; d_gene: .; abundance: .; j_gene: TRBJ2-2; CDR3aa: CASSLDYGHNTGELFF; CDR3nt: TGTGCCAGCAGCTTAGACTACGGCCATAACACCGGGGAGCTGTTTTTT
v_gene: TRBV19; d_gene: .; abundance: .; j_gene: TRBJ1-3; CDR3aa: CASSILGTGNTIYF; CDR3nt: TGTGCCAGTAGTATCCTGGGAACGGGAAACACCATATATTTT
v_gene: TRBV7-3; d_gene: .; abundance: .; j_gene: TRBJ1-1; CDR3aa: CASSPGPMNTEAFF; CDR3nt: TGTGCCAGCAGCCCCGGGCCCATGAACACTGAAGCTTTCTTT
v_gene: TRBV7-9; d_gene: TRBD2; abundance: .; j_gene: TRBJ2-5; CDR3aa: CASSEGLAGGGETQYF; CDR3nt: TGTGCCAGCAGCGAGGGACTAGCGGGAGGTGGCGAGACCCAGTACTTC
v_gene: TRBV28; d_gene: .; abundance: .; j_gene: TRBJ2-5; CDR3aa: CASSLSSLGRETQYF; CDR3nt: TGTGCCAGCAGTTTATCATCGCTAGGTCGGGAGACCCAGTACTTC
v_gene: TRBV10-3; d_gene: .; abundance: .; j_gene: TRBJ2-3; CDR3aa: CAISEPPRRLGTDTQYF; CDR3nt: TGTGCCATCAGTGAGCCCCCCAGGCGTCTCGGCACAGATACGCAGTATTTT
v_gene: TRBV19; d_gene: TRBD1; abundance: .; j_gene: TRBJ1-1; CDR3aa: CASTSERPGTGYHTEAFF; CDR3nt: TGTGCCAGTACCTCCGAACGTCCCGGGACAGGGTACCACACTGAAGCTTTCTTT
v_gene: TRBV15; d_gene: TRBD2; abundance: .; j_gene: TRBJ2-2; CDR3aa: CATSRVWPGLAGSGELFF; CDR3nt: TGTGCCACCAGCAGAGTATGGCCGGGACTAGCGGGATCCGGGGAGCTGTTTTTT
v_gene: TRBV12-1; d_gene: .; abundance: .; j_gene: TRBJ2-3; CDR3aa: CASSTRLAGDNSDTQYF; CDR3nt: TGTGCCAGCAGCACCCGACTAGCGGGAGATAACTCAGATACGCAGTATTTT
v_gene: TRBV7-3; d_gene: .; abundance: .; j_gene: TRBJ2-3; CDR3aa: CASSLMGTASTDTQYF; CDR3nt: TGTGCCAGCAGCTTAATGGGGACCGCGAGCACAGATACGCAGTATTTT
v_gene: TRBV19; d_gene: .; abundance: .; j_gene: TRBJ2-7; CDR3aa: CASRDAGGLPYEQYF; CDR3nt: TGTGCCAGTCGCGACGCTGGGGGTCTCCCCTACGAGCAGTACTTC